This T cell receptor beta chain was sequenced during a study of technical replicates of blood from a few donors. Assay: immunoSEQ multiplex PCR; the TCRdb copy retains only in-frame clones and omits some. The sample consists of 50,000 to 70,000 clones, 88% of them appearing once. V lost 0 bases and J 5 bases, leaving 16 bases between the germline ends. This CDR3 is built from 16 residues. Germline assignment: CDR1 SGHVS and CDR2 FQNEAQ. The chain is built from TRBV7-8 and TRBJ2-5; tentative D call: TRBD1 (5 bases). This TCR came from a human donor in good health. Some clones in this sample may be carry-over from other donors' samples. Sample: PBMCs. The CDR3 region is CASSLAFAGQGETQYF. CDR3 nucleotides: TGTGCCAGCAGCTTAGCTTTTGCCGGGCAGGGCGAGACCCAGTACTTC.